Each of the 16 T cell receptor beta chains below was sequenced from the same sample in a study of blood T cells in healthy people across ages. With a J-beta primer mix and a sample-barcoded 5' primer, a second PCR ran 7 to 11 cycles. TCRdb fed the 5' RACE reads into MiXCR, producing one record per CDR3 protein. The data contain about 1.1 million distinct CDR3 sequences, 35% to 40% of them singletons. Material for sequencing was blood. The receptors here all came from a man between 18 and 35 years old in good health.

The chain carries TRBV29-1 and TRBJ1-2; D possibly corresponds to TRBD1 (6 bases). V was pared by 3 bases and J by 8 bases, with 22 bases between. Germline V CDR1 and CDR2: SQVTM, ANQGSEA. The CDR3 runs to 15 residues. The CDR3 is CSVDTRNRVMEGYTF. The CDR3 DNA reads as TGCAGCGTTGATACCCGGAACAGGGTGATGGAGGGCTACACCTTC.

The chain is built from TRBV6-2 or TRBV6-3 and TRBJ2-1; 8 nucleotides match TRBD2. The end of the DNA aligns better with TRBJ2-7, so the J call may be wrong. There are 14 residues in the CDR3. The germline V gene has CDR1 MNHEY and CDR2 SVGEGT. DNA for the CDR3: TGTGCCAGCCAAGAAGCGGGGGCCTACAATGAGCAGTACTTC. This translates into CASQEAGAYNEQYF.

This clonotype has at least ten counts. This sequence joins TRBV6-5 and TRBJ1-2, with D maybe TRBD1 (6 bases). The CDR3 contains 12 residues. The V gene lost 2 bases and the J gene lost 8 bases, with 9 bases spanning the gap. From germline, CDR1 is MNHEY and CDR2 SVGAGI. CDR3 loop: CASSYVGGGYTF. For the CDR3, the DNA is TGTGCCAGCAGTTACGTCGGGGGCGGCTACACCTTC.

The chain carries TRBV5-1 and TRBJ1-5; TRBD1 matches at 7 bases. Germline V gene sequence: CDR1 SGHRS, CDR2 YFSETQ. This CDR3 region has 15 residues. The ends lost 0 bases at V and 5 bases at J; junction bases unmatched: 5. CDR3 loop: CASSLGQGPDQPQHF. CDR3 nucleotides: TGCGCCAGCAGCTTGGGACAGGGTCCGGATCAGCCCCAGCATTTT. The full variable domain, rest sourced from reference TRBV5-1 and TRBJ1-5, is KAGVTQTPRYLIKTRGQQVTLSCSPISGHRSVSWYQQTPGQGLQFLFEYFSETQRNKGNFPGRFSGRQFSNSRSEMNVSTLELGDSALYLCASSLGQGPDQPQHFGDGTRLSIL.

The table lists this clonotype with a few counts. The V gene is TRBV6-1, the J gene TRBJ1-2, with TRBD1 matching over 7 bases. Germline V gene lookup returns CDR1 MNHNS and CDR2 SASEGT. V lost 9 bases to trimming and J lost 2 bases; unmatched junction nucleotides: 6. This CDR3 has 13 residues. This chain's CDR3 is CASQTGTNYGYTF. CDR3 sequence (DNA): TGTGCCAGTCAGACAGGGACCAACTATGGCTACACCTTC.

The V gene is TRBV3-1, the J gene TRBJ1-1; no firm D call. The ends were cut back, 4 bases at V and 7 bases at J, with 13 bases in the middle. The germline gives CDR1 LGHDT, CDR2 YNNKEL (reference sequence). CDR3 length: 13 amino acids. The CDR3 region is CASSPPRRSEAFF. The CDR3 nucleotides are TGTGCCAGCAGCCCCCCTCGCCGGAGTGAAGCTTTCTTT.

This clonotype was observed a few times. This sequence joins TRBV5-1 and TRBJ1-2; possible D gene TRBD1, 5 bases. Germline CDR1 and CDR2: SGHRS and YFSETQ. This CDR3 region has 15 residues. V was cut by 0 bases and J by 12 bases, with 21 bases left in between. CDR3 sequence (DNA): TGCGCCAGCAGCTTGGCCGGGGGATCGCCGACGTTACACACCTTC. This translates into CASSLAGGSPTLHTF.

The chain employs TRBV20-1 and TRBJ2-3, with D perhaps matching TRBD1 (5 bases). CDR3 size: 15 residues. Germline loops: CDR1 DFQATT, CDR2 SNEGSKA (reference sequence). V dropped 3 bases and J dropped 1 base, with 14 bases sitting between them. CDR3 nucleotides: TGCAGTGCTAGTTCCGTTGCCAGGGGCACAGATACGCAGTATTTT. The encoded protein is CSASSVARGTDTQYF.

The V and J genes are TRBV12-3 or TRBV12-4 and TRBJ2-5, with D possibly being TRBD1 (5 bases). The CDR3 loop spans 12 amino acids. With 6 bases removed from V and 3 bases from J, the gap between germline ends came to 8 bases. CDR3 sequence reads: CASRETEETQYF. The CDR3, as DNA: TGTGCCAGCAGGGAGACAGAAGAGACCCAGTACTTC.

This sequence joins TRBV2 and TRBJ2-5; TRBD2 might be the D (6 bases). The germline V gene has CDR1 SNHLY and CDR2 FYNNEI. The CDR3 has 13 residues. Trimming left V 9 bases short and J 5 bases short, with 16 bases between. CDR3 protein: CASGIGLLETQYF. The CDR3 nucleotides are TGTGCCAGTGGGATAGGACTATTGGAGACCCAGTACTTC.

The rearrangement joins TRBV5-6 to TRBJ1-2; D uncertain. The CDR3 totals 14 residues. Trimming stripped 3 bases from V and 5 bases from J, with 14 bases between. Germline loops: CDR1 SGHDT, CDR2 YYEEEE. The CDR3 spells CASSSTENVYGYTF. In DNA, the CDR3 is TGTGCCAGCAGCTCCACAGAGAATGTATATGGCTACACCTTC.

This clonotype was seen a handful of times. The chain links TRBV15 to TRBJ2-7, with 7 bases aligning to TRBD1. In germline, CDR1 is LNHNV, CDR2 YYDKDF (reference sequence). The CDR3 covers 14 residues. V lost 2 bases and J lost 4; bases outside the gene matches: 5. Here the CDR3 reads CATSRSGQSYEQYF. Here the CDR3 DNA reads TGTGCCACCAGCAGATCGGGACAGTCGTACGAGCAGTACTTC. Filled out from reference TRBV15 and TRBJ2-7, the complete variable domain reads DAMVIQNPRYQVTQFGKPVTLSCSQTLNHNVMYWYQQKSSQAPKLLFHYYDKDFNNEADTPDNFQSRRPNTSFCFLDIRSPGLGDTAMYLCATSRSGQSYEQYFGPGTRLTVT.

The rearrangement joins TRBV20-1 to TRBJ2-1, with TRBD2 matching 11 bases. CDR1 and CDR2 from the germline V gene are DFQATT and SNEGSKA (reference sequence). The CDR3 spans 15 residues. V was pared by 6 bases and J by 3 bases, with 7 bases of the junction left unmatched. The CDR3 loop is CSADGTSGHYNEQFF. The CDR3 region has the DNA TGCAGTGCGGACGGGACTAGCGGTCACTACAATGAGCAGTTCTTC.

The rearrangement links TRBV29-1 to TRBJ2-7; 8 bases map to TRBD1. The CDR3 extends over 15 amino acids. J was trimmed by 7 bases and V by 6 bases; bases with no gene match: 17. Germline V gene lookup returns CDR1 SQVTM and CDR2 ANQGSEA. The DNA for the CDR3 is TGCAGCGTATCAACTGGACAGGGAAGCTACAATGAGCAGTACTTC. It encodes CSVSTGQGSYNEQYF.

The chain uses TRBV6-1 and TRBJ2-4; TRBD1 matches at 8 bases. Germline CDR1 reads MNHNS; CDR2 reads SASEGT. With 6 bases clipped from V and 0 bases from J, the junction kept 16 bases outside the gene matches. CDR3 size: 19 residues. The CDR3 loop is CASRKSSGQENLAKNIQYF. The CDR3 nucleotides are TGTGCCAGCAGGAAGAGTTCGGGACAGGAGAATCTAGCCAAAAACATTCAGTACTTC.

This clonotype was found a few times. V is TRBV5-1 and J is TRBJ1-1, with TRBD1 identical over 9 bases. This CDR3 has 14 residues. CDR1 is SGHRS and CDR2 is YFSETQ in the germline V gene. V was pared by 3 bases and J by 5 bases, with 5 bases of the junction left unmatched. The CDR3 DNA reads TGCGCCAGCAGCTCTGGACAGGGGATGACTGAAGCTTTCTTT. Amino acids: CASSSGQGMTEAFF.